This T cell receptor beta chain was recorded in a study of blood T cell repertoires in COVID-19. Whole-study context: The cDNA or gDNA used as material had been derived from T cells, B-cell-depleted T cells, or PBMCs.

The length of the CDR3 is 14 residues. Looked up from germline, CDR1 is SGHNT and CDR2 is YYREEE (reference sequence). Trimming took off 2 bases at V and 4 bases at J, with 12 bases between the two ends. Original processing methods: Estimates of nucleated cell counts were drawn from the amplification of reference gene primers. Generated by immunoSEQ multiplex PCR, the TCRdb table keeps only in-frame clones and is missing some. V and J calls and clone size follow that table, whereas D and trimming were derived from the DNA. The sample holds some 460,000 clones, more than 85% seen once. This chain links TRBV5-4 with TRBJ2-5, with D maybe TRBD2 (7 bases). Material: peripheral blood. The sequence derives from a woman in her 30s with acute or convalescent COVID-19. The CDR3 DNA sequence: TGTGCCAGCAGCTTCGTGAGGGGGGGAGAGACCCAGTACTTC. It encodes CASSFVRGGETQYF.